One and the same sample provided the 9 T cell receptor beta chains below, sequenced in a study of T-cell reconstitution after alpha-beta-depleted transplantation in children. Unique molecular identifiers were built into the TCRbeta library. Each CDR3 protein gets one entry after TCRdb re-called the PCR reads with MiXCR. Of about 610,000 distinct CDR3 sequences listed, roughly a tenth were seen once; the top ten hold roughly 3.9%. The sample here was PBMCs from the stem cell graft donor, taken from the stem cell graft. Source of these receptors: a human donor who donated a stem cell graft to a child with acute myeloid leukemia.

This clonotype was counted at least ten times. The CDR3 DNA sequence: TGTGCCAGCAGGCCTCCGGAAAAAGAGCCCTACGAGCAGTACTTC. Translation gives CASRPPEKEPYEQYF. The J gene is TRBJ2-7, the V gene TRBV6-1; no clear D gene. The length of the CDR3 is 15 residues. Trimming took off 6 bases at V and 2 bases at J, with 17 bases between the two ends. Per the germline V gene, CDR1 is MNHNS and CDR2 is SASEGT.

This clonotype was detected ten times or more. The chain recombines TRBV6-5 with TRBJ2-7, with 7 positions matching TRBD1. V dropped 2 bases and J dropped 4; count of bases not matched to a gene: 11. Germline CDR1 reads MNHEY; CDR2 reads SVGAGI. The CDR3 length is 16 residues. CDR3 loop: CASSYHARGFMYEQYF. In nucleotides, the CDR3 is TGTGCCAGCAGTTACCATGCCAGGGGGTTCATGTACGAGCAGTACTTC.

This clonotype showed up many times. This chain joins TRBV5-6 and TRBJ1-1; 10 bases agree with TRBD1. From germline, CDR1 is SGHDT and CDR2 YYEEEE. The CDR3 spans 15 residues. V was pared by 4 bases and J by 2 bases, with 5 bases of the junction left unmatched. The DNA of the CDR3 is TGTGCCAGCAGCCCGCAGACAGGGGGCAACACTGAAGCTTTCTTT. Its translation: CASSPQTGGNTEAFF.

The chain employs TRBV29-1 and TRBJ2-7, with 11 positions matching TRBD2. This CDR3 region has 13 residues. V lost 2 bases, J lost 6 bases, and 3 bases stayed unmatched. The V gene's germline CDR1 is SQVTM and CDR2 ANQGSEA. The CDR3 is CSVERLAGLEQYF. CDR3 DNA sequence: TGCAGCGTTGAACGACTAGCGGGGCTCGAGCAGTACTTC.

The rearrangement uses TRBV28 and TRBJ2-3, with a possible D match to TRBD2 (7 bases). V was shortened by 5 bases and J by 0 bases, with 12 bases between the two germline ends. CDR3 size: 15 residues. CDR1 is MDHEN, CDR2 SYDVKM, per germline. CDR3 residues: CASSRGAPSTDTQYF. The CDR3 nucleotides are TGTGCCAGCAGTCGGGGGGCCCCTAGCACAGATACGCAGTATTTT.

This clonotype was counted a few times. The chain links TRBV6-5 to TRBJ2-6, with no clear D. CDR3 length: 17 residues. V was clipped by 2 bases and J by 4 bases, with 15 bases between them. The germline gives CDR1 MNHEY, CDR2 SVGAGI. This chain's CDR3 is CASSYMSRRSGANVLTF. The CDR3 DNA reads TGTGCCAGCAGTTACATGTCCAGAAGATCCGGGGCCAACGTCCTGACTTTC.

In this sample, this clonotype turned up many times. This chain uses TRBV20-1 with TRBJ2-2; 10 bases align to TRBD1. The CDR3 extends over 16 amino acids. The J segment lost 4 bases and the V segment lost 5 bases, leaving 10 bases of the junction unmatched. CDR1 and CDR2 from the germline V gene are DFQATT and SNEGSKA (reference sequence). This CDR3 reads CSAAVGQGSFTGELFF. The CDR3 coding sequence is TGCAGTGCTGCCGTGGGACAGGGGTCTTTCACCGGGGAGCTGTTTTTT.

There are a few counts of this clonotype. The CDR3 reads CASSSPSEVEAFF. The CDR3 DNA sequence: TGTGCCAGCAGTTCGCCGTCGGAAGTTGAAGCTTTCTTT. The chain uses TRBV27 and TRBJ1-1; D unresolved. Deletions cut 4 bases from V and 7 bases from J, with 13 bases between. The germline CDR1 and CDR2 sequences are MNHEY and SMNVEV (reference sequence). The CDR3 length is 13 residues.

This clonotype was seen more than once but under ten times. The J gene is TRBJ1-5, the V gene TRBV7-2; D not resolved. CDR3 length equals 14 residues. Germline V gene lookup returns CDR1 SGHTA and CDR2 FQGNSA. The V and J ends lost 4 bases and 6 bases respectively, with 13 bases between them. The CDR3 reads CASSSPTGGQPQHF. DNA of the CDR3: TGTGCCAGCAGCTCACCGACCGGTGGTCAGCCCCAGCATTTT.